Listed below are T cell receptor beta chains from one sample, sequenced in a study of blood T cell repertoires in COVID-19. TCRdb's table, derived via immunoSEQ multiplex PCR, lists solely in-frame clones and lacks some. Here the sample spans a few hundred thousand clones, roughly nine tenths being singletons. The sample consisted of peripheral blood. The receptors derive from a man aged 55 to 70 with acute or convalescent COVID-19. Each CDR3 is given with its conserved first and last residue. D genes are given only for firm matches. Some rows have no size entry. The others give once, few or many, or a class for an expanded clone.

j_call d_call clone_size v_call cdr3_nt cdr3_aa
TRBJ1-2 TRBD1 . TRBV2 TGTGCCAGCAATGGACAGGTGCTTGACGGCTACACCTTC CASNGQVLDGYTF
TRBJ2-1 TRBD2 . TRBV10-3 TGTGCCATCAGCAAGGCTAGCGGGAGCTCCTACAATGAGCAGTTCTTC CAISKASGSSYNEQFF
TRBJ2-3 . . TRBV19 TGTGCCAGTAGTAGGGAAAGTCAGAGGGGCACAGATACGCAGTATTTT CASSRESQRGTDTQYF
TRBJ2-1 TRBD2 . TRBV5-1 TGCGCCAGCACCTACGGATTAGCGGGATTACAGGAGCAGTTCTTC CASTYGLAGLQEQFF
TRBJ1-4 TRBD1 . TRBV7-2 TGTGCCAGCAGCCCGGGACAGGGACCCGAAAAACTGTTTTTT CASSPGQGPEKLFF
TRBJ2-7 . . TRBV7-6 TGTGCCAGCAGCTTAGCTGTGACGGGTTCCTACGAGCAGTACTTC CASSLAVTGSYEQYF
TRBJ2-5 TRBD2 . TRBV6-5 TGTGCCAGCAGGACTAGCGGGAGACGGGAGACCCAGTACTTC CASRTSGRRETQYF
TRBJ2-3 TRBD2 . TRBV7-3 TGTGCCAGCAGCCTCACGGGAGGGAGCACAGATACGCAGTATTTT CASSLTGGSTDTQYF
TRBJ1-1 TRBD1 . TRBV19 TGTGCCAGTAGTATAGTAGGGCACAGGGGGAACACTGAAGCTTTCTTT CASSIVGHRGNTEAFF
TRBJ1-2 TRBD1 few TRBV7-2 TGTGCCAGCAGCTGGACAGGGGAAAGCTATGGCTACACCTTC CASSWTGESYGYTF
TRBJ2-1 TRBD2 . TRBV12-5 TGTGCTAGTTATCGAAGCGGGGTCTCCTACAATGAGCAGTTCTTC CASYRSGVSYNEQFF
TRBJ2-2 . . TRBV6-5 TGTGCCAGCAGGAGACCTGACTCTCTGCGGGAGCTGTTTTTT CASRRPDSLRELFF
TRBJ1-4 . . TRBV19 TGTGCCAGTAGTATTGTAGGCAGGGTCGAAGAAAAACTGTTTTTT CASSIVGRVEEKLFF
TRBJ1-6 . . TRBV11-3 TGTGCCAGCAGCTTAGGGAGTATGCAGGGCAGCTCACCCCTCCACTTT CASSLGSMQGSSPLHF
TRBJ1-6 TRBD1 . TRBV6-5 TGTGCCAGCAGACGTCGACAGGGGGCTAATTCACCCCTCCACTTT CASRRRQGANSPLHF
TRBJ1-1 . . TRBV12-3/TRBV12-4 TGTGCCAGCAGTAAGACTGAGAACACTGAAGCTTTCTTT CASSKTENTEAFF
TRBJ1-5 . . TRBV4-1 TGCGCCAGCAGCGAACTCCACTATCAGCCCCAGCATTTT CASSELHYQPQHF
TRBJ1-4 TRBD1 . TRBV4-2 TGTGCCAGCAGTTACGGACAGGGAGCAACTAATGAAAAACTGTTTTTT CASSYGQGATNEKLFF
TRBJ2-2 TRBD1 once TRBV5-4 TGTGCCAGCAGATCCCGGACAGGGGGTCCCGGGGAGCTGTTTTTT CASRSRTGGPGELFF
TRBJ1-5 . . TRBV13 TGTGCCAGCAGCTTGGGGAGGGGCAATCAGCCCCAGCATTTT CASSLGRGNQPQHF
TRBJ2-3 . . TRBV6-5 TGTGCCAGCAGATGGGTACAGACAGATACGCAGTATTTT CASRWVQTDTQYF
TRBJ2-7 . . TRBV5-6 TGTGCCAGCAGCTTAGCGTCCTACGAGCAGTACTTC CASSLASYEQYF
TRBJ2-7 . . TRBV7-9 TGTGCCAGCAGCTCCCAAGGGGAAGCCTACGAGCAGTACTTC CASSSQGEAYEQYF
TRBJ2-2 . . TRBV7-3 TGTGCCAGCAGCTTAACGGCAGGGCAGGGATCGAACACCGGGGAGCTGTTTTTT CASSLTAGQGSNTGELFF
TRBJ1-2 . . TRBV6-2/TRBV6-3 TGTGCCAGCAGTTACGGGACAAGTCAATCGGACACCTTC CASSYGTSQSDTF
TRBJ1-4 . . TRBV9 TGTGCCAGCAGCGGAACCGGGACGGGGGAACTGTTTTTT CASSGTGTGELFF
TRBJ1-5 . few TRBV9 TGTGCCAGCAGCGTGGCCCAGGGAGGGCAGCCCCAGCATTTT CASSVAQGGQPQHF
TRBJ1-4 . few TRBV2 TGTGCCAGCAGTCCCGGGTCAACTAATGAAAAACTGTTTTTT CASSPGSTNEKLFF
TRBJ2-7 . . TRBV9 TGTGCCAGGCCGGGGAGCCCCTACGAGCAGTACTTC CARPGSPYEQYF
TRBJ2-3 . . TRBV5-1 TGCGCCAGCAGCTACGACAGGACAAATACGCAGTATTTT CASSYDRTNTQYF
TRBJ1-3 . . TRBV5-1 TGCGCCAGCAGCTCCCAGGCGGGGGTTGCTGGAAACACCATATATTTT CASSSQAGVAGNTIYF
TRBJ2-3 TRBD1 . TRBV7-8 TGTGCCAGCAGCTACAATCCGGGACAGGAACAAGATACGCAGTATTTT CASSYNPGQEQDTQYF
TRBJ2-3 TRBD1 once TRBV24-1 TGTGCCACCAGTGGTCCCGGGACAGGGGAAACAGATACGCAGTATTTT CATSGPGTGETDTQYF
TRBJ2-1 . few TRBV2 TGTGCCAGCAGTGAACTTAGCGGACGTTACAATGAGCAGTTCTTC CASSELSGRYNEQFF
TRBJ1-3 . . TRBV24-1 TGTGCCACCAGTGATTTACGGTCTGGAAACACCATATATTTT CATSDLRSGNTIYF